Sequencing of this T cell receptor (beta chain) was carried out in a study of CD8 T cells in ankylosing spondylitis. This clonotype has a count of ten or more. As yet, its antigen is unknown. Points from the study as a whole: The authors found the disease-linked clones to be CD8+ and relatively rare in peripheral blood. What appeared characteristic of ankylosing spondylitis blood was a TCR beta motif of under 10 highly homologous variants. There were earlier reports of some motif variants in reactive arthritis synovial fluid and blood.

Quantitative 5'-RACE with molecular barcodes produced the TCR beta libraries. A single record per CDR3 protein comes from TCRdb applying MiXCR to the 5' RACE reads. The repertoire has more than 400,000 distinct CDR3 sequences, approximately 5% of them found once; the top ten carry under 4.5%. The CDR3 extends over 14 amino acids. The germline V gene has CDR1 ENHRY and CDR2 SYGVKD. V lost 2 bases and J lost 5; bases outside the gene matches: 5. This receptor was taken from a male donor with ankylosing spondylitis. This chain joins TRBV10-3 and TRBJ1-2, with 7 bases identical to TRBD1. The sequenced sample consisted of blood, either unsorted or a sorted T cell fraction (not recorded which). CDR3 loop: CAISERGQQYGYTF. Written as DNA, the CDR3 is TGTGCCATCAGTGAGAGGGGACAGCAATATGGCTACACCTTC.